This T cell receptor beta chain was obtained from a study of spatial heterogeneity in lung cancer. This clonotype has a count of ten or more. The J segment lost 5 bases and the V segment lost 5 bases, leaving 12 bases of the junction unmatched. The germline V gene has CDR1 SGHAT and CDR2 FQNNGV. The CDR3 loop spans 17 amino acids. In TCRdb, the 5' RACE reads were re-called with MiXCR into one record per CDR3 protein. The sample has about 28,000 distinct CDR3 sequences; approximately 8.4% are singletons. Specified time point: sample taken at primary tumor resection. Frozen PBMC, nontumor lung or tumor provided whole RNA, which was sequenced unsorted.

This clonotype was obtained from a female donor with early-stage non-small cell lung cancer. The chain links TRBV11-2 to TRBJ2-5, with TRBD2 matching 12 bases. The sample in question was PBMCs, obtained at surgery. DNA of the CDR3: TGTGCCAGCAGCCCGGGACTAGCGGGTGTGTATTGGGAGACCCAGTACTTC. It encodes CASSPGLAGVYWETQYF.